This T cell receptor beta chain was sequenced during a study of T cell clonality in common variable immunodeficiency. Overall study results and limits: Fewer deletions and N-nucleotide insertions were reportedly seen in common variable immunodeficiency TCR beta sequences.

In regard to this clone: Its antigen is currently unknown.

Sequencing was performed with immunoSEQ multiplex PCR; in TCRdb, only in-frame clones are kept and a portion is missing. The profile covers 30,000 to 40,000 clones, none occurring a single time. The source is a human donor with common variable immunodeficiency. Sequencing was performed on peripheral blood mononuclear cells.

CDR3 region: CASSVQGSYGYTF. The part of the CDR3 DNA that was read is TGTGCCAGTAGTGTACAGGGAAGCTATGGC. V and J are TRBV19 and TRBJ1-2; D might be TRBD1 (6 bases). From the germline J gene comes the end of the CDR3, since the read stops 3 residues before it. Germline V lookup: CDR1 LNHDA, CDR2 SQIVND (reference sequence). The CDR3 extends over 13 amino acids. V was clipped by 5 bases and J by 4 bases, with 11 bases between them.